The 26 T cell receptor beta chains given below trace back to one sample, sequenced in a study of OX40 agonist ivuxolimab in advanced cancers. This table comes from immunoSEQ multiplex PCR, and its TCRdb copy is limited to in-frame clones, with some not included. Of about 47,000 clones listed, around 84% are singletons. The source was CD4+ or CD8+ T cells sorted from blood, collected in a trial of the OX40 agonist ivuxolimab. Receptor source: an adult with an advanced solid tumor such as melanoma, head and neck, liver or kidney cancer.

This rearrangement joins TRBV4-3 to TRBJ2-3; D could derive from TRBD1 or TRBD2 (5 bases each). From germline, CDR1 is LGHNA and CDR2 YSLEER. There are 15 residues in the CDR3. The V end lost 2 bases, the J end lost 5 bases, and 14 bases lay between the germline ends. The CDR3 region has the DNA TGCGCCAGCAGCCAACGCCAGTCAGGGAGAGATACGCAGTATTTT. The encoded protein is CASSQRQSGRDTQYF.

The CDR3 here is CASSTTYTGELFF. DNA of the CDR3: TGTGCCAGCAGCACTACCTACACCGGGGAGCTGTTTTTT. The rearrangement joins TRBV27 to TRBJ2-2; D gene ambiguous. The germline V gene encodes CDR1 MNHEY and CDR2 SMNVEV (reference sequence). This CDR3 spans 13 amino acids. V lost 6 bases and J 3 bases, leaving 8 bases between the germline ends.

The table lists this clone with a count of one. The chain links TRBV7-9 to TRBJ2-2; 12 nucleotides agree with TRBD2. CDR3 length equals 17 residues. Germline CDR1 SEHNR, CDR2 FQNEAQ (reference sequence). J gave up 0 bases and V 4 bases, and 3 bases lay outside the gene matches. Written as DNA, the CDR3 is TGTGCCAGCAGCTCGGGACTAGCGGGCCCGAACACCGGGGAGCTGTTTTTT. This codes for CASSSGLAGPNTGELFF.

The chain uses TRBV28 and TRBJ2-2, with 8 bases fitting TRBD1. J was trimmed by 4 bases and V by 6 bases; bases with no gene match: 7. This CDR3 comprises 15 residues. CDR1 and CDR2 (germline): MDHEN, SYDVKM. CDR3 region: CASRVRRGPTGELFF. CDR3 bases: TGTGCCAGCAGGGTTCGCAGGGGGCCCACCGGGGAGCTGTTTTTT.

A single count supports this clone. The chain links TRBV10-1 to TRBJ2-7; D may correspond to TRBD1 or TRBD2 (5 bases each). The V end lost 2 bases, the J end lost 1 base, and 15 bases lay between the germline ends. The V gene's germline CDR1 is WNHNN and CDR2 SYGVQD (reference sequence). The CDR3 is 16 amino acids. CDR3 residues: CASSEGRGTGSYEQYF. DNA for the CDR3: TGCGCCAGCAGTGAGGGTCGAGGGACCGGGTCCTACGAGCAGTACTTC.

This clone has just one count. The chain uses TRBV12-2 and TRBJ2-3; the table assigns TRBD2, which was not confirmed against the DNA. TRBV12-2 is marked as a pseudogene. The CDR3 covers 14 residues. DNA of the CDR3: TGTGCAAGTCCCCCCGGGACTTGCACAGATACGCAGTATTTT. Translation: CASPPGTCTDTQYF.

The chain combines TRBV2 with TRBJ2-7; perhaps TRBD2 as D (6 bases). This CDR3 comprises 11 residues. The V and J ends lost 6 bases and 6 bases respectively, with 9 bases between them. Germline lookup yields CDR1 SNHLY and CDR2 FYNNEI. As DNA, the CDR3 is TGTGCCAGCAGCGGACTATCCGAGCAGTACTTC. The encoded protein is CASSGLSEQYF.

This clone was seen just once. Germline is not matched at one junction end, which may reflect a read error. V usage is TRBV6-4 and J usage is TRBJ2-1, with D perhaps TRBD2 (7 bases). CDR3 length: 16 residues. Germline lookup yields CDR1 MRHNA and CDR2 SNTAGT. The CDR3 sequence is CAISGGGGISYNEQFF. The CDR3 DNA sequence: TGTGCCATCAGTGGGGGAGGGGGTATCTCCTACAATGAGCAGTTCTTC.

In this sample, this clone turned up a few times. The chain combines TRBV19 with TRBJ2-7, with 10 bases fitting TRBD2. V lost 5 bases, J lost 4 bases, and 11 bases stayed unmatched. The CDR3 is 16 amino acids. Germline assignment: CDR1 LNHDA and CDR2 SQIVND (reference sequence). The CDR3 DNA reads TGTGCCAGTAGTCCCCAGGGACTAGCGCGAGCGTACGAGCAGTACTTC. It is translated as CASSPQGLARAYEQYF.

J is TRBJ2-1 and V is TRBV11-2; TRBD1 might be the D (6 bases). V lost 3 bases and J 7 bases, leaving 16 bases between the germline ends. This CDR3 spans 15 amino acids. CDR1 and CDR2 from the germline V gene are SGHAT and FQNNGV. DNA of the CDR3: TGTGCCAGCAGCTTCGGGTCAGGGGCGGAAAATGAGCAGTTCTTC. It encodes CASSFGSGAENEQFF.

The V gene is TRBV27, the J gene TRBJ2-5, with D tentatively TRBD2 (6 bases). V gave up 2 bases and J gave up 4 bases, with 14 bases separating them. There are 15 residues in the CDR3. The germline V gene encodes CDR1 MNHEY and CDR2 SMNVEV (reference sequence). The CDR3 DNA reads as TGTGCCAGCAGTTTAATCTCTAGCGTCGGAGAGACCCAGTACTTC. Translating gives CASSLISSVGETQYF.

CDR3 sequence reads: CASSVGSGDYGYTF. Written as DNA, the CDR3 is TGTGCCAGCAGCGTAGGTTCGGGGGACTATGGCTACACCTTC. The chain carries TRBV9 and TRBJ1-2; a weak D match, TRBD1 (5 bases). V gave up 0 bases and J gave up 3 bases, with 9 bases separating them. CDR1 and CDR2 from the germline V gene are SGDLS and YYNGEE. The CDR3 spans 14 residues.

The rearrangement links TRBV19 to TRBJ2-1; 9 bases fit TRBD1. CDR1 is LNHDA, CDR2 SQIVND, per germline (reference sequence). CDR3 length: 16 amino acids. V lost 5 bases to trimming and J lost 3 bases; unmatched junction nucleotides: 8. The CDR3 reads CASSGSGTGYYNEQFF. CDR3 sequence (DNA): TGTGCCAGTAGTGGCTCCGGGACAGGGTACTACAATGAGCAGTTCTTC.

By sample share, this clone is medium-sized (0.01 to 0.1%). The rearrangement links TRBV13 to TRBJ2-5; 8 bases fit TRBD2. Germline V CDR1 and CDR2: PRHDT, FYEKMQ (reference sequence). After removal of 0 bases from V and 7 bases from J, the junction contained 10 bases not matched to a gene. CDR3 length: 16 amino acids. The CDR3 DNA is TGTGCCAGCAGCTTAGGGGAGTCTTCCCGGGGGGGGACCCAGTACTTC. Protein sequence: CASSLGESSRGGTQYF.

J is TRBJ1-1 and V is TRBV21-1. TRBV21-1 represents a pseudogene. This CDR3 has 13 amino acids. The CDR3 region is CASMRGMNTEAFF. The CDR3 bases are TGTGCCAGCATGAGGGGAATGAACACTGAAGCTTTCTTT.

This clone showed up just a few times. The chain joins TRBV15 to TRBJ2-7; tentative D call: TRBD1 (6 bases). Germline V gives CDR1 LNHNV, CDR2 YYDKDF (reference sequence). The CDR3 is 16 amino acids. Deletions cut 5 bases from V and 1 base from J, with 18 bases between. The CDR3 nucleotides are TGTGCCACCAGCGGGTTTCCGACAGGTATTTCCTACGAGCAGTACTTC. This translates into CATSGFPTGISYEQYF.

This clone was counted a few times. The gene calls are TRBV19 and TRBJ2-1, with 8 bases lining up with TRBD2. The ends lost 7 bases at V and 5 bases at J; junction bases unmatched: 7. The CDR3 covers 14 residues. Germline CDR1 is LNHDA and CDR2 is SQIVND (reference sequence). CDR3 nucleotide sequence: TGTGCCAGTACCTTTAGCGGGGCCCACAATGAGCAGTTCTTC. This gives the protein CASTFSGAHNEQFF.

The chain is built from TRBV5-4 and TRBJ2-1; TRBD1 matches 10 bases. The trim removed 4 bases at V and 2 bases at J, leaving 6 bases unmatched. The CDR3 spans 16 residues. Germline loops: CDR1 SGHNT, CDR2 YYREEE (reference sequence). The CDR3 sequence is CASSPDRGDTYNEQFF. As DNA, the CDR3 is TGTGCCAGCAGCCCGGACAGGGGGGACACCTACAATGAGCAGTTCTTC.

The chain has TRBV10-1 and TRBJ2-7; 9 bases align to TRBD2. The germline gives CDR1 WNHNN, CDR2 SYGVQD (reference sequence). Losses at the gene ends were 5 bases for V and 0 bases for J; bases not matched to a gene: 11. The CDR3 consists of 17 residues. CDR3 sequence (DNA): TGCGCCAGCAGTCCAAACTTAGCGGGAGCAGACTCCTACGAGCAGTACTTC. This encodes CASSPNLAGADSYEQYF.

V gene TRBV6-1 combines with J gene TRBJ1-5, with D perhaps matching TRBD1 (6 bases). CDR1 is MNHNS, CDR2 SASEGT, per germline. V was clipped by 8 bases and J by 3 bases, with 14 bases between them. This CDR3 spans 14 amino acids. Here the CDR3 DNA reads TGTGCCAGCGGACAGCCTTATTCCAATCAGCCCCAGCATTTT. Residues: CASGQPYSNQPQHF.

The chain combines TRBV27 with TRBJ2-7, with D tentatively TRBD1 (6 bases). There are 14 residues in the CDR3. With 7 bases removed from V and 5 bases from J, the gap between germline ends came to 18 bases. Germline V gives CDR1 MNHEY, CDR2 SMNVEV (reference sequence). CDR3 sequence: CASTATGLGDEQYF. The CDR3 DNA sequence: TGTGCCAGCACCGCTACAGGGTTAGGCGACGAGCAGTACTTC.

This clone was observed once. This rearrangement joins TRBV7-6 to TRBJ2-1; D is uncertain. Trimming shortened V by 0 bases and J by 7 bases, and 4 bases separated the two germline ends. Germline V gene data show CDR1 as SGHVS and CDR2 as FNYEAQ. The length of the CDR3 is 12 residues. This CDR3 is CASSLARNEQFF. CDR3 bases: TGTGCCAGCAGCTTAGCAAGGAATGAGCAGTTCTTC.

This clone appeared once. The chain is built from TRBV7-6 and TRBJ2-2; maybe TRBD2 (5 bases). The CDR3 covers 15 residues. CDR1 is SGHVS, CDR2 FNYEAQ, per germline. The V end lost 5 bases, the J end lost 6 bases, and 16 bases lay between the germline ends. For the CDR3, the DNA is TGTGCCAGCAGCCCCCCCGGAGGCCGTCCCGGGGAGCTGTTTTTT. Translation: CASSPPGGRPGELFF.

The chain joins TRBV29-1 to TRBJ2-1; TRBD2 agrees at 15 bases. Trimming took 6 bases from V and 10 from J; bases not matched to a gene: 7. This CDR3 is built from 14 residues. Germline CDR1 SQVTM, CDR2 ANQGSEA. The chain's CDR3 is CSVAWTSGGVEQFF. CDR3 nucleotide sequence: TGCAGCGTGGCTTGGACTAGCGGGGGGGTGGAGCAGTTCTTC.

V gene TRBV6-6 combines with J gene TRBJ1-2; D gene uncertain. CDR1 and CDR2 from the germline V gene are MNHNY and SVGAGI (reference sequence). V was clipped by 6 bases and J by 4 bases, with 9 bases between them. This CDR3 has 12 amino acids. In nucleotides, the CDR3 is TGTGCCAGCAGCTCAGGTCCCTATGGCTACACCTTC. This encodes CASSSGPYGYTF.

The chain recombines TRBV13 with TRBJ2-7, with TRBD1 matching over 8 bases. Trimming cost V 5 bases and J 2 bases; bases outside gene matches: 8. Looked up from germline, CDR1 is PRHDT and CDR2 is FYEKMQ (reference sequence). The CDR3 runs to 15 residues. The DNA of the CDR3 is TGTGCCAGCAGCACGACGACAGGGGTAACCTACGAGCAGTACTTC. Amino acids: CASSTTTGVTYEQYF. Filled out from reference TRBV13 and TRBJ2-7, the complete variable domain reads AAGVIQSPRHLIKEKRETATLKCYPIPRHDTVYWYQQGPGQDPQFLISFYEKMQSDKGSIPDRFSAQQFSDYHSELNMSSLELGDSALYFCASSTTTGVTYEQYFGPGTRLTVT.